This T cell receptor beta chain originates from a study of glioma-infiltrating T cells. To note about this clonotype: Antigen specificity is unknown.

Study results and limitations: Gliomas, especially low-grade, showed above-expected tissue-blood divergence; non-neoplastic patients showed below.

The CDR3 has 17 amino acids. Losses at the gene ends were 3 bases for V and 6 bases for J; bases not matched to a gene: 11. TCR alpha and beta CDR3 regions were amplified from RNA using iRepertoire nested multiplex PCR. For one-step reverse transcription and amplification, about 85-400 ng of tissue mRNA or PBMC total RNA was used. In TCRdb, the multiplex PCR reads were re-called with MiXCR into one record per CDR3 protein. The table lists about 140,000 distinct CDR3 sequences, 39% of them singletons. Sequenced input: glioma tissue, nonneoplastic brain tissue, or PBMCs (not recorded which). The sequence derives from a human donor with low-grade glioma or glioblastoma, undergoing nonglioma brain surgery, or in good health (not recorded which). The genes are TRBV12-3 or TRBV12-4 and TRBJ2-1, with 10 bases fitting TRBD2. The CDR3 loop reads CASSLSPKREGGNEQFF. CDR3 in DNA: TGTGCCAGCAGTTTGAGTCCTAAGCGGGAGGGTGGCAATGAGCAGTTCTTC.